This T cell receptor beta chain originates from a study of T cell responses to AZD1222 COVID-19 vaccine. Looked up from germline, CDR1 is MNHEY and CDR2 is SVGEGT. The V end was cut by 2 bases, the J end by 5 bases, with 11 bases between. The CDR3 is 14 amino acids. Profiled with immunoSEQ multiplex PCR; TCRdb holds only in-frame clones, not every one. The data contain 97,000 or so clones, more than 85% of them singletons. The clonotype was recovered from an adult in good health. Material: peripheral blood, obtained on day 0 of AZD1222 vaccination. J is TRBJ2-3 and V is TRBV6-2 or TRBV6-3, with D perhaps TRBD2 (6 bases). Here the CDR3 reads CASSYRLARDTQYF. The CDR3 coding sequence is TGTGCCAGCAGTTACCGGCTAGCGAGAGATACGCAGTATTTT.